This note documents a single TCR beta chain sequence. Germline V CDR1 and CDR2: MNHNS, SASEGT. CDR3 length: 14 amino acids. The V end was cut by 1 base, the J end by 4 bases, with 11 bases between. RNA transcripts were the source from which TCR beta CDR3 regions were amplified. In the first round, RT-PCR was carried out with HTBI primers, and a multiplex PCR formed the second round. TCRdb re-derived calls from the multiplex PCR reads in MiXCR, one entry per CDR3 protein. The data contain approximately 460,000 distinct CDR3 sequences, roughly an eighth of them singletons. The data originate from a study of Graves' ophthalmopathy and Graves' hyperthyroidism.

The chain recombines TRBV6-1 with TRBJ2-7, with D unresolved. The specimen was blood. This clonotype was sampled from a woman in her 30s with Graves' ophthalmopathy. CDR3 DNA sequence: TGTGCCAGCAGTGAAGGATCGGTTCTATACGAGCAGTACTTC. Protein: CASSEGSVLYEQYF.